This T cell receptor beta chain originates from a study of Graves' ophthalmopathy and Graves' hyperthyroidism. General study results and limits: A 13-signature model separated ophthalmopathy from stable hyperthyroidism, reaching 85% to 90% sensitivity and 75% to 83% specificity cross-validated. Appearing in blood as well were most expanded thyroid clonotypes above 0.001 frequency.

To note about this clonotype: Its antigen is still unknown.

The CDR3 length is 21 residues. J gave up 5 bases and V 0 bases, and 19 bases lay outside the gene matches. Germline loops: CDR1 SGHAT, CDR2 FQDESV (reference sequence). Other autoimmune disease, uncontrolled infection, pregnancy and lactation led to exclusion. Researchers took RNA transcripts and amplified TCR beta CDR3 regions from them. An opening RT-PCR round employed HTBI primers and preceded a second-round multiplex PCR. TCRdb passed the multiplex PCR reads through MiXCR, listing each CDR3 protein once. The repertoire holds 350,000 to 450,000 distinct CDR3 sequences, with more than 20% as singletons.

This clonotype was obtained from a woman aged 18-29 years with stable Graves' hyperthyroidism. The rearrangement uses TRBV11-1 and TRBJ2-2; 9 bases are a match to TRBD2. Sequencing was performed on peripheral blood. The DNA of the CDR3 is TGTGCCAGCAGCTTAGCCCGCGTTATTAGCGGGAGAAGGAGGAATACCGGGGAGCTGTTTTTT. Translation: CASSLARVISGRRRNTGELFF.